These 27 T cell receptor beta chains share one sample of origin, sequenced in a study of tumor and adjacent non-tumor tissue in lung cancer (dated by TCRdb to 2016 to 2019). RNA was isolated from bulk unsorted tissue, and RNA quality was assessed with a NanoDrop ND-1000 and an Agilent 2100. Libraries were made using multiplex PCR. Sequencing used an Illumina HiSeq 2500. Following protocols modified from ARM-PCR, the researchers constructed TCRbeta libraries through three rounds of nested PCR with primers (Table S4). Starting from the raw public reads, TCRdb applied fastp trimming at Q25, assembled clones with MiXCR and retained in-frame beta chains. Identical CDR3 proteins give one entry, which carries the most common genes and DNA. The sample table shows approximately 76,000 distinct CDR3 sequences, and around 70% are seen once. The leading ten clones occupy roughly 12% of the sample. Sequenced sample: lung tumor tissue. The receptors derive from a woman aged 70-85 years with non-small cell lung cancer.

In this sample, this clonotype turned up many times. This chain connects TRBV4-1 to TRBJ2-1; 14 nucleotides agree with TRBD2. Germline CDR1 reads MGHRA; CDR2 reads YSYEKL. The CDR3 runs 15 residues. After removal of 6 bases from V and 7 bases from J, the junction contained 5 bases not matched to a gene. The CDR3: CASSSGLAGGNEQFF. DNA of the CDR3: TGCGCCAGCAGTTCCGGACTAGCGGGAGGAAATGAGCAGTTCTTC.

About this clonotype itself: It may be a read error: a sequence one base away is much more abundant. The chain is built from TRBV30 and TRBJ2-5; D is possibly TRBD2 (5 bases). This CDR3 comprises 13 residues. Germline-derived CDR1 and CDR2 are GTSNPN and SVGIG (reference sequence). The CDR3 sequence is CTWRTSPRETQYF. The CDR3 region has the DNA TGTACCTGGAGGACCTCACCCCGGGAGACCCAGTACTTC.

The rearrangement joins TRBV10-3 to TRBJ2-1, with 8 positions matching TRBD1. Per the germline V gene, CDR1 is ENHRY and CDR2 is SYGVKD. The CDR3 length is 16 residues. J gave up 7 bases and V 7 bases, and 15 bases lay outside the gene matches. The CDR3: CAINGRQGAVKNEQFF. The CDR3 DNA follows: TGTGCCATCAATGGTAGGCAGGGGGCGGTTAAGAATGAGCAGTTCTTC.

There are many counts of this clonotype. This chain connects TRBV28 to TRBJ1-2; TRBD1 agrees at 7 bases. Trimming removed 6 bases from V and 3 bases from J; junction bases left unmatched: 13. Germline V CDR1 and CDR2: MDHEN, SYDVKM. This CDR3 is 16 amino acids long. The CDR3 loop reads CASRSSGGRTHYGYTF. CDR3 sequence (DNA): TGTGCCAGCAGATCCTCAGGGGGAAGAACTCACTATGGCTACACCTTC.

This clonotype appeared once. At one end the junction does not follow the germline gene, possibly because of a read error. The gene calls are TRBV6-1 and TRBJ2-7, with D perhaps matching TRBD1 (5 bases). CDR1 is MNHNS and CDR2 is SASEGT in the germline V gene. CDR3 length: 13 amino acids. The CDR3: CVSSDRVRDEQYF. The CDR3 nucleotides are TGTGTCAGCAGTGATCGGGTCAGGGACGAGCAGTACTTC.

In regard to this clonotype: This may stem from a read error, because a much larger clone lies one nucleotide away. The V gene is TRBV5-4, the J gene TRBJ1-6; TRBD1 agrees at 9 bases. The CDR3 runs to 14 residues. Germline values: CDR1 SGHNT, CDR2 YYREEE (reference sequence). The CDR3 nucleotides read TGTGCCAACAGCCAGGACAGGGGAGATTCACCCCTCCACTTT. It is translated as CANSQDRGDSPLHF. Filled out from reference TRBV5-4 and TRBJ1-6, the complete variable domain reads ETGVTQSPTHLIKTRGQQVTLRCSSQSGHNTVSWYQQALGQGPQFIFQYYREEENGRGNFPPRFSGLQFPNYSSELNVNALELDDSALYLCANSQDRGDSPLHFGNGTRLTVT.

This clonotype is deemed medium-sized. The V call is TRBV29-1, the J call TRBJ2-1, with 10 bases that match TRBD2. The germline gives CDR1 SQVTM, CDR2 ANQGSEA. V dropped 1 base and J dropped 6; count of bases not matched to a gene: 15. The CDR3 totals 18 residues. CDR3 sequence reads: CSVEAPPGLAEGVNEQFF. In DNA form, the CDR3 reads TGCAGCGTTGAAGCCCCCCCCGGACTAGCGGAGGGTGTCAATGAGCAGTTCTTC.

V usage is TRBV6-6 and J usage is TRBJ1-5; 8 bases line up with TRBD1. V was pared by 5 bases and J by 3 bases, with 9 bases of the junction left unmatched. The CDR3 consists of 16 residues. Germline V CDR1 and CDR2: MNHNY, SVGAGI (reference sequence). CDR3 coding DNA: TGTGCCAGCAGTCCCTATCACAGGGGGGCCAATCAGCCCCAGCATTTT. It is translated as CASSPYHRGANQPQHF.

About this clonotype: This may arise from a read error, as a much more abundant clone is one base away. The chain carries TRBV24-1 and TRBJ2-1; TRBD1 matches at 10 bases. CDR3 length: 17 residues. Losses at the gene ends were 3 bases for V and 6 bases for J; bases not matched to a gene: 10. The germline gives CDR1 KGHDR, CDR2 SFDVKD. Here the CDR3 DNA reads TGTGCCACCAGTGATGTAACCGGGACAGGGGCCGGCAATGAGCAGTTCTTC. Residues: CATSDVTGTGAGNEQFF.

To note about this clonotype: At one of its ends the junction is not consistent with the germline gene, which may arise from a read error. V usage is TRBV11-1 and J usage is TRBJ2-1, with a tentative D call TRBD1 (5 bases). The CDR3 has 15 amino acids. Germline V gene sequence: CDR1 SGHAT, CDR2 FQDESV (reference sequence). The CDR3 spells CAGSLLDSSYNEQFF. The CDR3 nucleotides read TGTGCCGGCAGCTTACTTGACAGCTCCTACAATGAGCAGTTCTTC. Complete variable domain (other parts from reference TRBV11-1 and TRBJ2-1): EAEVAQSPRYKITEKSQAVAFWCDPISGHATLYWYRQILGQGPELLVQFQDESVVDDSQLPKDRFSAERLKGVDSTLKIQPAELGDSAMYLCAGSLLDSSYNEQFFGPGTRLTVL.

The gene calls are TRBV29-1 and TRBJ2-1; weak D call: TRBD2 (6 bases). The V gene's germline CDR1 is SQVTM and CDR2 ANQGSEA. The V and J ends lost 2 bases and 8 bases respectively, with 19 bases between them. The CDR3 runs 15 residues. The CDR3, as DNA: TGCAGCGTTGAATTTACTAGCAGGATGCCCCATGAGCAGTTCTTC. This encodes CSVEFTSRMPHEQFF.

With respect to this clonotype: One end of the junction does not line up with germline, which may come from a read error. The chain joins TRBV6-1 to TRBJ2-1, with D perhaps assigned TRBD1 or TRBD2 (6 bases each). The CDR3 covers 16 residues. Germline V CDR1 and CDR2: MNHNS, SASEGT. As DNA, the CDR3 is TGTGCCAGTAAAGACGGGGGCTCGAAGGGCTACAATGAGCGGTTCTTC. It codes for CASKDGGSKGYNERFF.

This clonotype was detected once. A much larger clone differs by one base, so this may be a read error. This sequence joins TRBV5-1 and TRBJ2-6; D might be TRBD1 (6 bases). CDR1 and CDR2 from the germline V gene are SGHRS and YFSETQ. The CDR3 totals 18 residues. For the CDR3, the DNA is TGCACCAGCAGCTTGGACAGTGCTATGAGCTCTGGGGCCAACGTCCTGACTTTC. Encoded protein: CTSSLDSAMSSGANVLTF.

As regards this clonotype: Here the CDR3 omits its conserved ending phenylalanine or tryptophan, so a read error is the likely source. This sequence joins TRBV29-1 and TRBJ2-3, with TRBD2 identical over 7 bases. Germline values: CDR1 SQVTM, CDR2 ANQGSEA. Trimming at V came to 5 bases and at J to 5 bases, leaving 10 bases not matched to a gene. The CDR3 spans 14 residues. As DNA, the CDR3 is TGCAGCGTTAGAGGACTAGATCCCGAAGATACGCAGTATTCT. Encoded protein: CSVRGLDPEDTQYS.

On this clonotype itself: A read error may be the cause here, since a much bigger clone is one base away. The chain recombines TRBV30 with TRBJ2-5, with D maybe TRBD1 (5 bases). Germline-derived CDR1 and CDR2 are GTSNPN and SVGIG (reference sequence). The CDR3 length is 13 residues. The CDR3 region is CAWELGQQETHYF. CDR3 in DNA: TGTGCCTGGGAGTTGGGGCAACAAGAGACCCATTACTTC.

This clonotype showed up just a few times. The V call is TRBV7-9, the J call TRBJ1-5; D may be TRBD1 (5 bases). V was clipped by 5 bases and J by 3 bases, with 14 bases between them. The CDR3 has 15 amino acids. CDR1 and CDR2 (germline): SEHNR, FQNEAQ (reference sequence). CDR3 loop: CASSEGGRVNQPQHF. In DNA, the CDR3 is TGTGCCAGCAGCGAGGGAGGCAGGGTCAATCAGCCCCAGCATTTT.

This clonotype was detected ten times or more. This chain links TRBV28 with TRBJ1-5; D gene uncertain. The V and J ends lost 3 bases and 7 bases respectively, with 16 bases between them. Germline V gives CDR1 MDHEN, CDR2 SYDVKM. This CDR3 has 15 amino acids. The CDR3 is CASSFSGAEEQPQHF. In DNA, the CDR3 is TGTGCCAGCAGTTTCTCAGGCGCAGAGGAGCAGCCCCAGCATTTT.

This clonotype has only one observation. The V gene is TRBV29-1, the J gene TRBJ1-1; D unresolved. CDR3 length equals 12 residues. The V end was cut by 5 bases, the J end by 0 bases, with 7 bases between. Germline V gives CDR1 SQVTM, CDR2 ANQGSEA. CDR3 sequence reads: CSVNSVNTEAFF. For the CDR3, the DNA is TGCAGCGTTAACTCGGTGAACACTGAAGCTTTCTTT. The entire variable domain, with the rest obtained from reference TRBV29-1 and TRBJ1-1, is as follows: SAVISQKPSRDICQRGTSLTIQCQVDSQVTMMFWYRQQPGQSLTLIATANQGSEATYESGFVIDKFPISRPNLTFSTLTVSNMSPEDSSIYLCSVNSVNTEAFFGQGTRLTVV.

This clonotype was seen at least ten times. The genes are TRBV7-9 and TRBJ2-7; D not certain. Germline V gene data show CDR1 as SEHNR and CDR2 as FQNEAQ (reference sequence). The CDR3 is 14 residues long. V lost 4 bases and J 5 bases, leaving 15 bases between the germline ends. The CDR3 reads CASSSSLRFHEQYF. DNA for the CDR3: TGTGCCAGCAGCTCCAGCCTAAGATTTCACGAGCAGTACTTC.

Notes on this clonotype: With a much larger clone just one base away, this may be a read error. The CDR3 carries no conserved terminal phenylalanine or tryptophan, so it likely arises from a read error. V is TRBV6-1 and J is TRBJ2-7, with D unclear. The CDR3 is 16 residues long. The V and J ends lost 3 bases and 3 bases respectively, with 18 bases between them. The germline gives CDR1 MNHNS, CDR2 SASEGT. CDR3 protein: CASSEPSSGRYYEQYS. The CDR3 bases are TGTGCCAGCAGTGAGCCTTCTTCTGGCAGGTACTACGAGCAGTACTCC.

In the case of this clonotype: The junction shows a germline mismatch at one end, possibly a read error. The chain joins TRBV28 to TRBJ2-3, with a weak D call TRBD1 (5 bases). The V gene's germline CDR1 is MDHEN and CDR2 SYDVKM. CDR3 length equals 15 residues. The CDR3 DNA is TGTGCCAGCAGTTTGCCCTCGGCGTTGACAGATACTCAGTATTTT. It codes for CASSLPSALTDTQYF.

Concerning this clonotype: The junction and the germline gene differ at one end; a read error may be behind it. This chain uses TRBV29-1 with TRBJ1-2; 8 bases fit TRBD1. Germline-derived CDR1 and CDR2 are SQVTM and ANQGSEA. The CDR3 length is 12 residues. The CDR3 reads CSVETGAGGHTF. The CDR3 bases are TGCAGCGTTGAGACAGGGGCCGGTGGCCACACCTTC.

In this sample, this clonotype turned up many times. CDR3 bases: TGTGCCAGCACCCAGCATTCCGTTTCACCCCTCCACTTT. It translates to CASTQHSVSPLHF. The genes are TRBV28 and TRBJ1-6; D gene ambiguous. Looked up from germline, CDR1 is MDHEN and CDR2 is SYDVKM. The ends were cut back, 7 bases at V and 9 bases at J, with 13 bases in the middle. The CDR3 runs to 13 residues.

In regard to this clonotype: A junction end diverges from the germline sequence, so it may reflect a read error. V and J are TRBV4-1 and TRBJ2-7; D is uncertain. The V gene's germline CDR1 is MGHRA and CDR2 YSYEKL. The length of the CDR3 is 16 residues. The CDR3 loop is CASSPGGQLTSYEQYF. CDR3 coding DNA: TGCGCAAGCAGCCCAGGTGGTCAGCTCACATCCTACGAGCAGTACTTC.

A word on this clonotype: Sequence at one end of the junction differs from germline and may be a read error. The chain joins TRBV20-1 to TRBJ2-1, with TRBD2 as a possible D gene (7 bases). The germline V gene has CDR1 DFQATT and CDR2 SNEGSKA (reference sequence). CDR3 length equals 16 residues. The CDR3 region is CSARGGGRIHYNEQLF. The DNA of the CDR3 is TGCAGTGCTAGAGGGGGGGGCAGGATACACTACAATGAGCAGCTCTTC.

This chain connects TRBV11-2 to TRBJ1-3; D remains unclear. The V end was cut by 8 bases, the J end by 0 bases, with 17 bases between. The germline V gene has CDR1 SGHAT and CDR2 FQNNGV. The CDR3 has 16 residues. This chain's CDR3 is CASCSLAAPSGNTIYF. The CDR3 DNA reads TGTGCCAGCTGCTCCTTGGCAGCACCCTCTGGAAACACCATATATTTT. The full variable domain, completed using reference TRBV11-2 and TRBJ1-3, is EAGVAQSPRYKIIEKRQSVAFWCNPISGHATLYWYQQILGQGPKLLIQFQNNGVVDDSQLPKDRFSAERLKGVDSTLKIQPAKLEDSAVYLCASCSLAAPSGNTIYFGEGSWLTVV.

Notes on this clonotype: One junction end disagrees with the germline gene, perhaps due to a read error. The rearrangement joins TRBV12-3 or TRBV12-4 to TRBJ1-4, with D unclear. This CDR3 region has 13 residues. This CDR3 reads CARTFLADEKLSF. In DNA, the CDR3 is TGTGCCAGGACCTTTCTAGCGGATGAAAAACTGTCTTTT.